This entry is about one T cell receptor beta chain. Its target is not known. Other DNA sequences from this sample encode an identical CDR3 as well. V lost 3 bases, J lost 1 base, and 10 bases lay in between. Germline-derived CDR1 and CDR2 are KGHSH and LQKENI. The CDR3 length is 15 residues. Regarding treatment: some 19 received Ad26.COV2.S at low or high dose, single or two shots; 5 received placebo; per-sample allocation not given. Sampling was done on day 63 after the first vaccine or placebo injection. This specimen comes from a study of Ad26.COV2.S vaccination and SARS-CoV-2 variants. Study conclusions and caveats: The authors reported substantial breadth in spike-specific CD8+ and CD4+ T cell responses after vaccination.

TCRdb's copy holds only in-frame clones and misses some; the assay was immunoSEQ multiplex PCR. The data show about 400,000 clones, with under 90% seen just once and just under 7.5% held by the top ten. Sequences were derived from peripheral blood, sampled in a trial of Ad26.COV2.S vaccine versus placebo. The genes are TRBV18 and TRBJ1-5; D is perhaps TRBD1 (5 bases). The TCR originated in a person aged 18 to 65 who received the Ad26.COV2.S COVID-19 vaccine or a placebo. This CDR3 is CASSPGTVSNQPQHF. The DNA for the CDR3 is TGTGCCAGCTCACCCGGGACGGTAAGCAATCAGCCCCAGCATTTT.